The 31 T cell receptor beta chains below were found in one sample sequenced in a study of regulatory T cells in long-lasting Graves disease. Time point of the sample: persistent/refractory GD, antithyroid drugs over 5 years with positive TRAb. The TCR library was prepared using RNA isolated from PBMCs. The TCR beta library used iRepertoire HTBI primers with Arm-PCR amplification of CDR3. One entry per CDR3 protein, called by TCRdb with MiXCR from the multiplex PCR reads. Of hundreds of thousands of distinct CDR3 sequences listed, 20% to 25% are singletons. This material consisted of peripheral blood mononuclear cells (PBMCs), taken when the disease was refractory, from a patient treated with antithyroid drugs. These receptor sequences come from a female donor with Graves disease.

This clonotype has more than one count but fewer than ten. The chain combines TRBV7-9 with TRBJ1-1; D uncertain. The V gene's germline CDR1 is SEHNR and CDR2 FQNEAQ (reference sequence). V was pared by 3 bases and J by 2 bases, with 10 bases between. The CDR3 contains 14 residues. CDR3 nucleotides: TGTGCCAGCAGCTTTGTCGTCATTAACACTGAAGCTTTCTTT. Protein: CASSFVVINTEAFF.

The sample holds a few counts of this clonotype. The V call is TRBV19, the J call TRBJ1-1, with D possibly matching TRBD1 (5 bases). V dropped 0 bases and J dropped 8 bases, with 13 bases sitting between them. CDR1 LNHDA and CDR2 SQIVND come from the germline V gene (reference sequence). This CDR3 is 14 amino acids long. The CDR3 DNA follows: TGTGCCAGTAGTATAGATGGAAGGGGCTTGGAAGCTTTCTTT. It yields the protein CASSIDGRGLEAFF.

This chain joins TRBV18 and TRBJ2-1; D is undetermined. The CDR3 spans 13 residues. The germline V and J ends were trimmed by 5 bases and 7 bases, with 12 bases remaining between them. CDR1 is KGHSH and CDR2 is LQKENI in the germline V gene. CDR3 nucleotide sequence: TGTGCCAGCTCAACGGATCCTGGGAATGAGCAGTTCTTC. Translated, it gives CASSTDPGNEQFF.

This clonotype occurred many times. The V gene is TRBV19, the J gene TRBJ1-1; D possibly corresponds to TRBD1 (6 bases). Germline CDR1 and CDR2: LNHDA and SQIVND (reference sequence). The CDR3 runs to 12 residues. The V end lost 10 bases, the J end lost 1 base, and 10 bases lay between the germline ends. The CDR3 protein is CATRTANTEAFF. CDR3 coding DNA: TGTGCCACACGGACAGCGAACACTGAAGCTTTCTTT.

This clonotype was seen a few times. The chain joins TRBV3-1 to TRBJ2-6; the D gene is possibly TRBD2 (6 bases). Trimming stripped 4 bases from V and 0 bases from J, with 7 bases between. The CDR3 consists of 15 residues. CDR1 is LGHDT, CDR2 YNNKEL, per germline (reference sequence). CDR3 sequence reads: CASSRGGSGANVLTF. The CDR3 DNA reads TGTGCCAGCAGCCGGGGAGGCTCTGGGGCCAACGTCCTGACTTTC. Together with reference TRBV3-1 and TRBJ2-6, the CDR3 gives the full variable domain: DTAVSQTPKYLVTQMGNDKSIKCEQNLGHDTMYWYKQDSKKFLKIMFSYNNKELIINETVPNRFSPKSPDKAHLNLHINSLELGDSAVYFCASSRGGSGANVLTFGAGSRLTVL.

The genes are TRBV29-1 and TRBJ2-1; the D gene is possibly TRBD1 (5 bases). Between the trimmed V and J ends, which lost 1 base and 0 bases, there was a span of 10 bases. The CDR3 runs 15 residues. Per the germline V gene, CDR1 is SQVTM and CDR2 is ANQGSEA. As DNA, the CDR3 is TGCAGCGTTGAAGGGGGCCTGAGCTCCTACAATGAGCAGTTCTTC. Translating it yields CSVEGGLSSYNEQFF.

Regarding this clonotype: Sequence at one end of the junction differs from germline and may be a read error. V gene TRBV7-9 combines with J gene TRBJ1-5; D gene unclear. The CDR3 covers 13 residues. Germline V gene lookup returns CDR1 SEHNR and CDR2 FQNEAQ (reference sequence). CDR3 DNA sequence: TGTGCCAGCAGCCCCCCCGGGCTCGCGCCCCGGCATTTT. This gives the protein CASSPPGLAPRHF.

The sample holds many counts of this clonotype. The V call is TRBV11-2, the J call TRBJ1-2; TRBD1 aligns across 7 bases. Germline V CDR1 and CDR2: SGHAT, FQNNGV. The CDR3 spans 14 residues. Germline trimming cut 4 bases from V and 3 bases from J; bases unmatched to any gene: 5. The CDR3 region has the DNA TGTGCCAGCAGCTCGACAGGGACGGACTATGGCTACACCTTC. Translating it yields CASSSTGTDYGYTF.

This clonotype occurred many times. The chain combines TRBV7-2 with TRBJ1-1; D gene unclear. CDR3 size: 13 residues. Trimming removed 5 bases from V and 5 bases from J, with 12 bases in between. CDR1 is SGHTA, CDR2 FQGNSA, per germline. The CDR3 region is CASSPEGGTEAFF. The CDR3 DNA reads TGTGCCAGCAGCCCTGAGGGCGGGACTGAAGCTTTCTTT.

This clonotype was seen only a few times. This rearrangement joins TRBV9 to TRBJ1-3; D ambiguous. Looked up from germline, CDR1 is SGDLS and CDR2 is YYNGEE. This CDR3 spans 15 amino acids. The ends were cut back, 1 base at V and 0 bases at J, with 8 bases in the middle. CDR3: CASSVSPNSGNTIYF. The DNA of the CDR3 is TGTGCCAGCAGCGTATCCCCAAACTCTGGAAACACCATATATTTT.

About this clonotype itself: The DNA is omitted, as the CDR3 cannot be located on it reliably, and the CDR3 follows TCRdb's listing. The rearrangement links TRBV7-2 to TRBJ1-2. CDR1 is SGHTA and CDR2 is FQGNSA in the germline V gene. The CDR3 contains 14 residues when both ends are counted. The CDR3 protein is CASSQEGGSYGCTF.

The chain is built from TRBV7-9 and TRBJ2-7, with D perhaps TRBD1 or TRBD2 (5 bases each). The CDR3 sequence is 11 residues long. Between the trimmed V and J ends, which lost 5 bases and 6 bases, there was a span of 8 bases. The germline V gene encodes CDR1 SEHNR and CDR2 FQNEAQ (reference sequence). The CDR3 DNA follows: TGTGCCAGCAGCACTGGGGGCGAGCAGTACTTC. Its protein is CASSTGGEQYF.

The table lists this clonotype with a few counts. V usage is TRBV7-3 and J usage is TRBJ1-5; D is unresolved. V gave up 2 bases and J gave up 6 bases, with 17 bases separating them. The germline gives CDR1 SGHTA, CDR2 FQGTGA. CDR3 length: 16 amino acids. The CDR3 protein is CASSLSWGGWVQPQHF. DNA for the CDR3: TGTGCCAGCAGCTTATCCTGGGGAGGTTGGGTTCAGCCCCAGCATTTT.

V gene TRBV10-3 combines with J gene TRBJ2-7; 10 nucleotides agree with TRBD1. This CDR3 contains 12 residues. The junction had 3 bases not matched to a gene; V was cut back by 11 bases and J by 2 bases. CDR1 ENHRY and CDR2 SYGVKD come from the germline V gene. This chain's CDR3 is CAVGQGAYEQYF. DNA of the CDR3: TGTGCCGTAGGACAGGGGGCCTACGAGCAGTACTTC.

V gene TRBV3-1 combines with J gene TRBJ1-2, with D hard to call. The germline V gene encodes CDR1 LGHDT and CDR2 YNNKEL (reference sequence). V was pared by 0 bases and J by 4 bases, with 12 bases between. The length of the CDR3 is 15 residues. CDR3 bases: TGTGCCAGCAGCCAAGATTGGCCTCGGGGCTATGGCTACACCTTC. Amino acids: CASSQDWPRGYGYTF. The full variable domain, rest sourced from reference TRBV3-1 and TRBJ1-2, is DTAVSQTPKYLVTQMGNDKSIKCEQNLGHDTMYWYKQDSKKFLKIMFSYNNKELIINETVPNRFSPKSPDKAHLNLHINSLELGDSAVYFCASSQDWPRGYGYTFGSGTRLTVV.

In regard to this clonotype: Being one base from a much bigger clone, this may be a read error. V is TRBV6-1 and J is TRBJ2-2; D is perhaps TRBD2 (7 bases). The V gene's germline CDR1 is MNHNS and CDR2 SASEGT. This CDR3 has 14 residues. V was clipped by 7 bases and J by 6 bases, with 15 bases between them. The CDR3 nucleotides are TGTGCCAGCAAACACGAAGGGGGGGCCGGGGAGCTGTTTTTT. It codes for CASKHEGGAGELFF.

The CDR3, as DNA: TGCAGTGCTGCCCGGACAGGGGCGACGAACACTGAAGCTTTCTTT. It translates to CSAARTGATNTEAFF. The chain uses TRBV20-1 and TRBJ1-1, with 9 bases that match TRBD1. The germline V gene encodes CDR1 DFQATT and CDR2 SNEGSKA (reference sequence). V trimming: 5 bases; J trimming: 1 base; junction bases outside the gene matches: 8. There are 15 residues in the CDR3.

This clonotype occurred once. The rearrangement joins TRBV6-1 to TRBJ2-1; TRBD2 aligns across 12 bases. Germline trimming cut 7 bases from V and 0 bases from J; bases unmatched to any gene: 10. This CDR3 region has 18 residues. From germline, CDR1 is MNHNS and CDR2 SASEGT. CDR3 nucleotides: TGTGCCAGCACCCCCCTAGCGGGAGGGAAGAGCTCCTACAATGAGCAGTTCTTC. This codes for CASTPLAGGKSSYNEQFF.

The rearrangement uses TRBV20-1 and TRBJ2-7; TRBD2 matches 7 bases. The length of the CDR3 is 15 residues. From germline, CDR1 is DFQATT and CDR2 SNEGSKA (reference sequence). V was pared by 3 bases and J by 3 bases, with 11 bases of the junction left unmatched. This chain's CDR3 is CSASRLVGGYYEQYF. The CDR3 region has the DNA TGCAGTGCTAGTCGACTAGTGGGGGGGTACTACGAGCAGTACTTC.

This clonotype has at least ten counts. The V call is TRBV12-3 or TRBV12-4, the J call TRBJ2-7; 7 bases agree with TRBD1. The CDR3 contains 14 residues. The V segment lost 4 bases and the J segment 7 bases; nucleotides outside the gene matches: 10. Written as DNA, the CDR3 is TGTGCCAGCAGTTCATACAGGGGCCGGCGAGAGCAGTACTTC. It is translated as CASSSYRGRREQYF.

This clonotype was observed a handful of times. This chain uses TRBV2 with TRBJ2-7; the match to TRBD2 covers 9 bases. The germline V gene has CDR1 SNHLY and CDR2 FYNNEI. This CDR3 region has 14 residues. Trimming took 7 bases from V and 5 from J; bases not matched to a gene: 9. CDR3 bases: TGTGCCAGCATAGGCCTAGCGGGGACCAACGAGCAGTACTTC. Protein: CASIGLAGTNEQYF.

This clonotype was observed a handful of times. CDR3 protein: CASSLDRADTGELFF. Here the CDR3 DNA reads TGTGCCAGCAGTCTCGACAGGGCGGACACCGGGGAGCTGTTTTTT. The chain carries TRBV12-3 or TRBV12-4 and TRBJ2-2; 7 nucleotides agree with TRBD1. V was clipped by 5 bases and J by 3 bases; unmatched bases: 6. The CDR3 covers 15 residues.

This chain connects TRBV24-1 to TRBJ2-7; TRBD1 matches at 8 bases. V gave up 7 bases and J gave up 7 bases; unmatched junction bases: 11. The CDR3 extends over 14 amino acids. The germline gives CDR1 KGHDR, CDR2 SFDVKD. CDR3 in amino acids: CATRPSGQGDEQYF. CDR3 nucleotides: TGTGCCACCAGACCCAGTGGACAGGGAGATGAGCAGTACTTC.

The chain employs TRBV19 and TRBJ2-3; 12 bases are shared with TRBD1. There are 13 residues in the CDR3. The germline V gene encodes CDR1 LNHDA and CDR2 SQIVND (reference sequence). Germline trimming cut 6 bases from V and 6 bases from J; bases unmatched to any gene: 1. This CDR3 reads CASRGQGADTQYF. The CDR3 bases are TGTGCCAGTAGGGGACAGGGGGCGGATACGCAGTATTTT.

This clonotype occurred a few times. This sequence joins TRBV18 and TRBJ1-1; D gene ambiguous. This CDR3 contains 14 residues. Trimming pared 6 bases from V and 6 bases from J, leaving 17 bases between. Germline V lookup: CDR1 KGHSH, CDR2 LQKENI. CDR3 amino acids: CASSPPREGAEAFF. The CDR3 DNA sequence: TGTGCCAGCTCGCCCCCACGCGAGGGTGCTGAAGCTTTCTTT.

The chain joins TRBV3-1 to TRBJ1-1; no clear D gene. The CDR3 is 12 amino acids. Germline V gene data show CDR1 as LGHDT and CDR2 as YNNKEL (reference sequence). V gave up 4 bases and J gave up 6 bases, with 9 bases separating them. CDR3 residues: CASSLDGPEAFF. As DNA, the CDR3 is TGTGCCAGCAGCCTAGACGGACCTGAAGCTTTCTTT.

The V and J genes are TRBV30 and TRBJ1-1, with a tentative D call TRBD1 (5 bases). Germline V gives CDR1 GTSNPN, CDR2 SVGIG (reference sequence). CDR3 length equals 12 residues. V dropped 8 bases and J dropped 0 bases, with 10 bases sitting between them. The CDR3 coding sequence is TGTGCCGGCAGGGTGCTGAACACTGAAGCTTTCTTT. Protein product: CAGRVLNTEAFF. The full variable domain, its missing parts supplied by reference TRBV30 and TRBJ1-1, is SQTIHQWPATLVQPVGSPLSLECTVEGTSNPNLYWYRQAAGRGLQLLFYSVGIGQISSEVPQNLSASRPQDRQFILSSKKLLLSDSGFYLCAGRVLNTEAFFGQGTRLTVV.

The chain recombines TRBV6-2 or TRBV6-3 with TRBJ2-7, with D hard to call. Germline V gene sequence: CDR1 MNHEY, CDR2 SVGEGT. The CDR3 spans 14 residues. Trimming took 8 bases from V and 1 from J, leaving 15 bases between them. CDR3 sequence (DNA): TGTGCCAGCTGGGCTAGTAGGGATTCCTACGAGCAGTACTTC. This sequence encodes CASWASRDSYEQYF.

This clonotype has at least ten counts. The genes are TRBV28 and TRBJ2-7; TRBD2 agrees at 7 bases. CDR1 MDHEN and CDR2 SYDVKM come from the germline V gene. There are 13 residues in the CDR3. V was pared by 5 bases and J by 4 bases, with 5 bases of the junction left unmatched. The CDR3 DNA follows: TGTGCCAGCAGTATTACTAGCGAGTACGAGCAGTACTTC. This encodes CASSITSEYEQYF. Full variable domain (outside the CDR3, taken from reference TRBV28 and TRBJ2-7): DVKVTQSSRYLVKRTGEKVFLECVQDMDHENMFWYRQDPGLGLRLIYFSYDVKMKEKGDIPEGYSVSREKKERFSLILESASTNQTSMYLCASSITSEYEQYFGPGTRLTVT.

This clonotype was picked up many times. The rearrangement joins TRBV7-9 to TRBJ1-1; D call uncertain. The length of the CDR3 is 14 residues. Germline V lookup: CDR1 SEHNR, CDR2 FQNEAQ (reference sequence). V was cut by 6 bases and J by 1 base, with 12 bases left in between. As DNA, the CDR3 is TGTGCCAGCAGTCCCTGGCGGGAGAACACTGAAGCTTTCTTT. Translating it yields CASSPWRENTEAFF.

This clonotype was counted only a few times. This sequence joins TRBV7-2 and TRBJ1-2; 7 positions match TRBD1. The CDR3 spans 12 residues. Germline V CDR1 and CDR2: SGHTA, FQGNSA. With V trimmed by 3 bases and J by 6 bases, 1 base remained unmatched. The chain's CDR3 is CASSLTGNGYTF. The CDR3 coding sequence is TGTGCCAGCAGCTTGACAGGGAATGGCTACACCTTC. Full variable domain (missing parts from reference TRBV7-2 and TRBJ1-2): GAGVSQSPSNKVTEKGKDVELRCDPISGHTALYWYRQSLGQGLEFLIYFQGNSAPDKSGLPSDRFSAERTGGSVSTLTIQRTQQEDSAVYLCASSLTGNGYTFGSGTRLTVV.